This T cell receptor (beta chain) was recorded in a study of blood T cell repertoires in COVID-19. The Seattle patients joined while their infection was active and were tracked longitudinally afterward. CDR3 size: 12 residues. Germline loops: CDR1 SEHNR, CDR2 FQNEAQ (reference sequence). The germline V and J ends were trimmed by 5 bases and 4 bases, with 8 bases remaining between them. Profiled with immunoSEQ multiplex PCR; TCRdb holds only in-frame clones, not every one. The table shows hundreds of thousands of clones, with roughly 90% occurring only once. This sequence was found in a woman aged 25 to 39 with COVID-19, enrolled during active disease. This chain uses TRBV7-9 with TRBJ2-5; unclear D gene. The sequenced material came from peripheral blood. CDR3 residues: CASSPEVETQYF. DNA for the CDR3: TGTGCCAGCAGCCCCGAGGTAGAGACCCAGTACTTC.